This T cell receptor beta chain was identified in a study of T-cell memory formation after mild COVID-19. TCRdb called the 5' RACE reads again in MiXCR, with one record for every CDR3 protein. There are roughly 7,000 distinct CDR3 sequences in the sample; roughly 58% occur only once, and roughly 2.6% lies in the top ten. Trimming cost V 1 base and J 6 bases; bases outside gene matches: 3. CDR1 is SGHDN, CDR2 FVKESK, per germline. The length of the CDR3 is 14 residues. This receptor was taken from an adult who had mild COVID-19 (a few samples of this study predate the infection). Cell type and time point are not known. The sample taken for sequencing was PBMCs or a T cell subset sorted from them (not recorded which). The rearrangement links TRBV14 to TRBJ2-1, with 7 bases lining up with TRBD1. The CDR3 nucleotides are TGTGCCAGCAGCCAAGGACAGGGTGTCAATGAGCAGTTCTTC. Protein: CASSQGQGVNEQFF.